This is a list of T cell receptor beta chains from one sample in a study of blood T cells in healthy people across ages. TCRdb re-analysed the 5' RACE reads in MiXCR, keeping a single row per CDR3 protein. The table includes hundreds of thousands of distinct CDR3 sequences, roughly 53% detected once. The sample taken for sequencing was blood. The receptors originated from a man in his 60s in good health. The CDR3 runs from the conserved cysteine through the conserved F or W. A D gene is named only where the DNA matches it firmly. Not every row has a clone size; where given, it reads once, few, many or a size class.

d_call,v_call,j_call,clone_size,cdr3_nt,cdr3_aa
.,TRBV5-1,TRBJ2-1,.,TGCGTCAGCAGCCTACCGGGTGCCCTCAATGAGCAGTTCTTC,CVSSLPGALNEQFF
.,TRBV5-1,TRBJ2-1,.,TGCGCCAGCAGCTTGGGGTCAGGGGAGTATGAGCAGTTCTTC,CASSLGSGEYEQFF
.,TRBV7-9,TRBJ1-1,.,TGTGCCAGCACGTGGAGCTCCCAGGGAAACACTGAAGCTTTCTTT,CASTWSSQGNTEAFF
.,TRBV7-3,TRBJ2-7,.,TGTGCCAGCAGCCCCACCGTTAAGCCCAATAGATACGAGCAGTACTTC,CASSPTVKPNRYEQYF
.,TRBV29-1,TRBJ1-1,few,TGCAGCGTTCCGGGGGCCGTCCAGGGCAAACCTTTCTTT,CSVPGAVQGKPFF
.,TRBV27,TRBJ2-5,once,TGTGCCAGCAGTTTTTGGTCAGGGCGAGGGACCCAGTACTTC,CASSFWSGRGTQYF
.,TRBV20-1,TRBJ2-3,few,TGCAGTGCTAGAGATCCGGTGGGAGTGGGTATGAATACGCAGTATTTT,CSARDPVGVGMNTQYF
.,TRBV7-9,TRBJ2-3,.,TGTGCCAGCAGCTTAGAGCCCTTACCAGATACGCAGTATTTT,CASSLEPLPDTQYF
TRBD2,TRBV5-1,TRBJ2-3,few,TGCGCCAGCAGCTTGGCAGCGGGGGGGCGAGATACGCAGTATTTT,CASSLAAGGRDTQYF
.,TRBV29-1,TRBJ2-3,.,TGCAGCGTTGAAACGTTAGCGTCGACAGATACGCAGTATTTT,CSVETLASTDTQYF
.,TRBV6-1,TRBJ1-1,once,TGTGCCAGCAGTGTCGGTCAGGGTGAGCTTCAGAACACTGAAGCTTTCTTT,CASSVGQGELQNTEAFF
.,TRBV21-1,TRBJ2-7,.,TGTGCCAGCAGCGAAAAACTAGGGGGCTGCGAGCAGTACTTC,CASSEKLGGCEQYF
.,TRBV5-1,TRBJ1-6,.,TGCGCCAGCAGCCCCGGGGATGATTCACCCCTCCACTTT,CASSPGDDSPLHF
.,TRBV9,TRBJ2-7,few,TGTGCCAGCAGCGTAGCTCCAGTCTCCTACGAGCAGTACTTC,CASSVAPVSYEQYF
TRBD1,TRBV29-1,TRBJ1-2,few,TGCAGCGTCGGGGACAGAAACTATGGCTACACCTTC,CSVGDRNYGYTF
TRBD1,TRBV11-2,TRBJ2-1,.,TGTGCCAGCAGTTCTGACAGGGGTGGGGCCGACAATGAGCAGTTCTTC,CASSSDRGGADNEQFF
.,TRBV6-6,TRBJ2-5,few,TGTGCCACCGGGTTGTCGAGGGCCCAGTACTTC,CATGLSRAQYF
TRBD2,TRBV19,TRBJ2-5,many,TGTGCCAGTCGACTAGCAGGGGAGACCCAGTACTTC,CASRLAGETQYF
TRBD2,TRBV7-8,TRBJ2-5,few,TGTGCCAGCAGCTTAGCTAGCGGGGAGACCCAGTACTTC,CASSLASGETQYF
.,TRBV20-1,TRBJ2-7,.,TGCAGTGCTAGGACGGGACTTGGCTACGAGCAGTACTTC,CSARTGLGYEQYF
.,TRBV21-1,TRBJ2-3,.,TGTGCCAGCCCAGGGGATACAGATACGCAGTATTTT,CASPGDTDTQYF
.,TRBV6-5,TRBJ2-5,few,TGTGCCAGCAGTTACTCGGGGCCCTGGGAGACCCAGTACTTC,CASSYSGPWETQYF
.,TRBV10-3,TRBJ2-6,.,TGTGCCATCTCCAAAAGGGGGACATCTGGGGCCAACGTCCTGACTTTC,CAISKRGTSGANVLTF
.,TRBV7-9,TRBJ1-2,.,TGTGCCAGCAGCCCCCCTACAGGGTACAACTATGGCTACACCTTC,CASSPPTGYNYGYTF
.,TRBV20-1,TRBJ2-5,.,TGCAGTGCCGGGAAAACGGGGACCCAGTACTTC,CSAGKTGTQYF
TRBD2,TRBV14,TRBJ2-3,.,TGTGCCAGCAGCCAAGATCAAGGAACTAGCGGGGTGGTAGATACGCAGTATTTT,CASSQDQGTSGVVDTQYF
TRBD1,TRBV18,TRBJ2-7,.,TGTGCCAGCTCACCAACCGGGACAGGGATAATCTACGAGCAGTACTTC,CASSPTGTGIIYEQYF
.,TRBV29-1,TRBJ2-3,.,TGCAGCGTTGACCACTCCCAAGCAGATACGCAGTATTTT,CSVDHSQADTQYF
TRBD1,TRBV20-1,TRBJ2-1,.,TGCAGTGCCCATCGACAGGGCGGGTACAATGAGCAGTTCTTC,CSAHRQGGYNEQFF
TRBD1,TRBV20-1,TRBJ1-4,.,TGCAGTGCCCTCGTAGGGACAGGGAACGAAAAACTGTTTTTT,CSALVGTGNEKLFF
.,TRBV20-1,TRBJ2-3,.,TGCAGTGCCCCGGGGCAGTTAGGCACAGATACGCAGTATTTT,CSAPGQLGTDTQYF
.,TRBV7-9,TRBJ1-6,.,TGTGCCAGCAGCTTAGGGACGATCAATAATTCACCCCTCCACTTT,CASSLGTINNSPLHF
.,TRBV6-1,TRBJ2-1,.,TGTGCCAGCTTCCGGACTAGGGGGGGCTACAATGAGCAGTTCTTC,CASFRTRGGYNEQFF
TRBD1,TRBV6-5,TRBJ2-3,.,TGTGCCAGCAGTTACCCACAGGGGGCTGTGACAGATACGCAGTATTTT,CASSYPQGAVTDTQYF
.,TRBV6-5,TRBJ1-6,.,TGTGCCAGCAGTTACAATGGGCAGTCGAATTCACCCCTCCACTTT,CASSYNGQSNSPLHF
TRBD1,TRBV5-1,TRBJ1-4,few,TGCGCCAGCAGCTTGGCTGGGACAGGGAGGGATGAAAAACTGTTTTTT,CASSLAGTGRDEKLFF
TRBD2,TRBV12-3/TRBV12-4,TRBJ2-3,.,TGTGCCAGCAGTTTCGGGACTAGCGGGGGGCAAAATACGCAGTATTTT,CASSFGTSGGQNTQYF
.,TRBV6-2/TRBV6-3,TRBJ1-1,once,TGTGCCAGCTATCGAGGGCGTGAAGCTTTCTTT,CASYRGREAFF
TRBD1,TRBV7-9,TRBJ1-6,.,TGTGCCAGCAGCTCAGCAGGGGGGACAGGGTCAAGACCCCTCCACTTT,CASSSAGGTGSRPLHF
TRBD1,TRBV7-2,TRBJ2-5,many,TGTGCCAGCAGCCGCGGACAGGGCAGAGAGACCCAGTACTTC,CASSRGQGRETQYF
.,TRBV9,TRBJ2-6,many,TGTGCCAGCAGCGTAGTTGGCTCTGGGGCCAACGTCCTGACTTTC,CASSVVGSGANVLTF
.,TRBV28,TRBJ1-5,few,TGTGCCAGCAGTTCCGTAGCGTGGCAGCCCCAGCATTTT,CASSSVAWQPQHF
.,TRBV10-1,TRBJ2-7,.,TGCGCCAGCAGCCGGGACACTATCTACGAGCAGTACTTC,CASSRDTIYEQYF
TRBD1,TRBV10-3,TRBJ2-3,once,TGTGCCATCAGCGGGACAGGGGGCGAGGATACGCAGTATTTT,CAISGTGGEDTQYF
.,TRBV7-2,TRBJ1-4,.,TGTGCCAGCAGGGAAGGGGTCGCAACTAATGAAAAACTGTTTTTT,CASREGVATNEKLFF
.,TRBV5-6,TRBJ2-1,.,TGTGCCAGCAGACGACCATCTACCCGCAATGAGCAGTTCTTC,CASRRPSTRNEQFF
.,TRBV2,TRBJ2-7,few,TGTGCCAGCGTGCGACAGACTTTCTACGAGCAGTACTTC,CASVRQTFYEQYF
.,TRBV28,TRBJ1-4,.,TGTGCCAGCATTGACCCGGGACATAGTAATGAAAAACTGTTTTTT,CASIDPGHSNEKLFF
.,TRBV6-1,TRBJ2-5,few,TGTGCCAGCAGACCCTCAGGACTGGCCCAGGGGACCCAGTACTTC,CASRPSGLAQGTQYF
.,TRBV6-2/TRBV6-3,TRBJ2-5,.,TGTGCCAGCAGCTCCGTCAGCGGGGAGACCCAGTACTTC,CASSSVSGETQYF
TRBD1,TRBV12-3/TRBV12-4,TRBJ2-1,once,TGTGTCAGCAGTCGGACAGGGGTAGGGGAGCAGTTCTTC,CVSSRTGVGEQFF
.,TRBV6-2/TRBV6-3,TRBJ2-1,few,TGTGCCAGCAGTTACCCCCGGGGCAATGAGCAGTTCTTC,CASSYPRGNEQFF
TRBD1,TRBV5-8,TRBJ1-6,once,TGTGCCAGCAGCTTGCAGGGGGTAAACTATAATTCACCCCTCCACTTT,CASSLQGVNYNSPLHF
TRBD1,TRBV6-1,TRBJ2-5,few,TGTGCCAGCAGAGGGACAGCCGAAGAGACCCAGTACTTC,CASRGTAEETQYF
.,TRBV6-2/TRBV6-3,TRBJ2-1,few,TGTGCCAGCAGTTACCCCTGGAGTGCCTATGAGCAGTTCTTC,CASSYPWSAYEQFF